This T cell receptor (beta chain) was recorded in a study of blood T cell repertoires in COVID-19. V was cut by 2 bases and J by 3 bases, with 4 bases left in between. The CDR3 extends over 12 amino acids. CDR1 and CDR2 from the germline V gene are SEHNR and FQNEAQ (reference sequence). Per the authors' pipeline: Nucleated cell counts were estimated from reference gene primer amplification. Sequencing used immunoSEQ multiplex PCR; TCRdb keeps in-frame clones, though not all of them. V and J calls and clone size are those listed in that table; D and trimming were worked out from the DNA. The table records around 100,000 clones, approximately 89% of them present only once.

The source of this sequence is a human donor in a cohort sampled during active COVID-19. The sequencing input was peripheral blood. The chain uses TRBV7-9 and TRBJ2-5; unclear D gene. This chain's CDR3 is CASSLLEETQYF. The CDR3 coding sequence is TGTGCCAGCAGCTTACTAGAAGAGACCCAGTACTTC. Full variable domain (remainder filled in from reference TRBV7-9 and TRBJ2-5): DTGVSQNPRHKITKRGQNVTFRCDPISEHNRLYWYRQTLGQGPEFLTYFQNEAQLEKSRLLSDRFSAERPKGSFSTLEIQRTEQGDSAMYLCASSLLEETQYFGPGTRLLVL.